Here is one T cell receptor beta chain with its context. Its recognized antigen is unknown. Qualities for individual bases were not recorded, and no much larger clone is one base off. Reading from cysteine to phenylalanine, the CDR3 counts 15 amino acids. Left in the record is the CDR3 DNA by itself, 45 bases read in frame from the first base. CDR1 and CDR2, looked up from the germline V gene (reference sequence), are MNHEY and SMNVEV. Trimming takes 4 bases from V and 3 bases from J, and the germline ends sit 16 bases apart. This sample is drawn from a study of blood T cell repertoires in COVID-19 (dated by TCRdb to about 2020). Regarding the study in general: Samples from collaborators originated in the United States, Italy and Spain and spanned both the acute and convalescent phases of COVID-19. The prospective study material was composed of cDNA or gDNA derived from T cells, B-cell-depleted T cells, or PBMCs. Deeply sampled blood TCRbeta repertoires from subjects exposed to, actively infected with, or recovered from COVID-19 were included in the dataset. The repertoires were released in a freely available public database intended as a resource for research on the immune response to SARS-CoV-2. The samples were drawn from two sources: the first 160 participants of the ongoing ImmuneRACE study, and 1,000 to 1,500 subjects contributed by 6 global collaborators. A de-identified subject ID, COVID-19 status, age in years and sex were almost always included in the sample metadata. Where available, HLA class I and class II types were obtained from metadata supplied by the sample provider rather than from assay-based typing.

Whole blood was collected in K2EDTA tubes by collaborating institutions according to the institutions' own protocols. For TCRbeta analysis, collaborators shipped samples as frozen whole blood, isolated PBMCs, or DNA extracted from either of those sample types. The immunoSEQ Assay, a bias-controlled multiplex PCR, was used to amplify TCRbeta CDR3 regions from genomic DNA. Under the source paper's analysis protocol: Within the assay, amplification of reference gene primers was used to estimate how many nucleated cells each sample contained. To quantify the absolute abundance of each unique TCRbeta CDR3 rearrangement, sequence reads were collapsed and filtered. Productive Simpson clonality was computed per sample as the square root of Simpson's diversity index over productive rearrangements. The immuneACCESS repertoire file appears here via TCRdb, limited to in-frame rearrangements. These files lack a portion of the clones; in checked studies, under half of the deficit traces to unresolved V genes, and the cause of the others is not known. V, J and clone size derive from that table, while D and trimming were established from the DNA sequence. The sample has 200,000 to 250,000 clones on record, approximately 82% of them singletons. 1.9% of the sample comes from the top ten.

What the research found in general, with its limitations: The quantity of clinical and demographic metadata differed by source and by participant and was supplied without curation.

This clonotype was sampled from a woman over 75 with acute or convalescent COVID-19. This chain joins TRBV27 to TRBJ2-7; the D gene is perhaps TRBD2, on 6 matching bases. Sequenced: peripheral blood. CDR3 loop: CASSSQGLGSYEQYF. The bases read TGTGCCAGCAGTTCCCAGGGTCTCGGGAGCTACGAGCAGTACTTC.